What follows describes a single T cell receptor beta chain. Its cognate antigen is unknown. The source of the sample is a study of blood T cells in healthy people across ages. Study information: The capture of about one barcoded beta molecule per two T cells was achieved by template switching. General study points: More naive CD4+ cells and higher diversity were found in long-lived than in aged donors.

Sample-barcoded 5' priming and a J-beta primer mix drove a second PCR of 7 to 11 cycles. Tagging of each cDNA molecule was performed by a template-switch adaptor with 12 random nucleotides. A single record per CDR3 protein comes from TCRdb applying MiXCR to the 5' RACE reads. The sample records under 2,000,000 distinct CDR3 sequences, about 50% being singletons. The germline V gene encodes CDR1 SGHTA and CDR2 FQGNSA. The CDR3 runs 16 residues. Trimming removed 1 base from V and 6 bases from J; junction bases left unmatched: 8. The gene calls are TRBV7-2 and TRBJ2-1; the match to TRBD2 covers 8 bases. The TCR was taken from a woman between 40 and 55 years old in good health. Sequenced: blood. CDR3 in DNA: TGTGCCAGCAGCTTAGAGGCGGCGCGGGGGGTCAATGAGCAGTTCTTC. Its translation is CASSLEAARGVNEQFF.